What follows are 17 T cell receptor beta chains derived from one specimen sequenced in a study of cytomegalovirus exposure and HLA in healthy donors. Assay used: immunoSEQ multiplex PCR; TCRdb lists only in-frame clones, some missing. This table holds some 120,000 clones, about 91% found once. The sequencing input was PBMCs. These TCRs come from a young woman in good health and CMV-seronegative.

This chain connects TRBV19 to TRBJ2-5; tentatively, D is TRBD2 (5 bases). The V end was cut by 5 bases, the J end by 5 bases, with 12 bases between. The CDR3 runs to 13 residues. Germline assignment: CDR1 LNHDA and CDR2 SQIVND (reference sequence). In DNA, the CDR3 is TGTGCCAGTAGTCCAAGGACTGGGGAGACCCAGTACTTC. This translates into CASSPRTGETQYF.

This clone occurred a few times. The rearrangement joins TRBV6-6 to TRBJ1-1; a weak D match, TRBD1 (5 bases). The germline V gene has CDR1 MNHNY and CDR2 SVGAGI (reference sequence). The CDR3 is made up of 16 amino acids. Trimming removed 8 bases at V and 3 bases at J, with 22 bases between. In nucleotides, the CDR3 is TGTGCCAGCCTTGGGGCCGGATCTGCCTTGGACACTGAAGCTTTCTTT. It translates to CASLGAGSALDTEAFF.

The chain combines TRBV20-1 with TRBJ1-2; a weak D match, TRBD1 (5 bases). Trimming took off 4 bases at V and 8 bases at J, with 11 bases between the two ends. Germline-derived CDR1 and CDR2 are DFQATT and SNEGSKA (reference sequence). This CDR3 has 11 residues. Here the CDR3 reads CSATGSRGYTF. The CDR3 DNA follows: TGCAGTGCTACAGGGTCGCGAGGCTACACCTTC.

Points on this clone: One end of the junction fails to match germline, which may point to a read error. The gene calls are TRBV7-9 and TRBJ2-3; a weak D match, TRBD2 (6 bases). The CDR3 loop spans 15 amino acids. CDR1 and CDR2 (germline): SEHNR, FQNEAQ (reference sequence). As DNA, the CDR3 is TGTGCCAGCAGCTTAACTCCGGTGAGTGGGGAGGAGCTACATTTT. Its translation is CASSLTPVSGEELHF.

This chain uses TRBV4-3 with TRBJ2-7; D is unresolved. Germline V gene data show CDR1 as LGHNA and CDR2 as YSLEER. V was trimmed by 1 base and J by 3 bases, leaving 10 bases between them. The CDR3 length is 14 residues. The CDR3 DNA reads as TGCGCCAGCAGCCAAGGAGGCCTAAGCTACGAGCAGTACTTC. It is translated as CASSQGGLSYEQYF.

The chain joins TRBV6-5 to TRBJ2-3, with 7 bases identical to TRBD2. Germline V gene data show CDR1 as MNHEY and CDR2 as SVGAGI. V shed 7 bases and J 2 bases; nucleotides not matched to a gene: 6. This CDR3 comprises 14 residues. CDR3 residues: CASIESGATDTQYF. CDR3 sequence (DNA): TGTGCCAGCATCGAAAGCGGGGCCACAGATACGCAGTATTTT.

This sequence joins TRBV27 and TRBJ2-1; weak D call: TRBD2 (6 bases). The CDR3 consists of 20 residues. Germline CDR1 and CDR2: MNHEY and SMNVEV (reference sequence). With 6 bases removed from V and 4 bases from J, the gap between germline ends came to 31 bases. The CDR3 spells CASSPRGGGAILELYNEQFF. CDR3 sequence (DNA): TGTGCCAGCAGCCCCCGGGGCGGAGGGGCGATTCTGGAGCTTTACAATGAGCAGTTCTTC.

The chain uses TRBV30 and TRBJ2-1; TRBD2 agrees at 7 bases. Germline loops: CDR1 GTSNPN, CDR2 SVGIG (reference sequence). Trimming cost V 4 bases and J 2 bases; bases outside gene matches: 11. This CDR3 contains 16 residues. The CDR3 loop reads CAWILYSGKTYNEQFF. Here the CDR3 DNA reads TGTGCCTGGATCCTTTACAGCGGGAAGACCTACAATGAGCAGTTCTTC. Variable domain in full (rest from reference TRBV30 and TRBJ2-1): SQTIHQWPATLVQPVGSPLSLECTVEGTSNPNLYWYRQAAGRGLQLLFYSVGIGQISSEVPQNLSASRPQDRQFILSSKKLLLSDSGFYLCAWILYSGKTYNEQFFGPGTRLTVL.

The chain combines TRBV6-5 with TRBJ2-2, with unresolved D. V lost 5 bases and J 0 bases, leaving 10 bases between the germline ends. This CDR3 region has 15 residues. From germline, CDR1 is MNHEY and CDR2 SVGAGI. The CDR3 sequence: CASSHVSSNTGELFF. The CDR3 DNA reads TGTGCCAGCAGTCACGTTAGCTCGAACACCGGGGAGCTGTTTTTT.

J is TRBJ1-5 and V is TRBV6-4; D is ambiguous. V was cut by 6 bases and J by 2 bases, with 11 bases left in between. Germline values: CDR1 MRHNA, CDR2 SNTAGT. CDR3 length: 14 amino acids. CDR3: CASSPGFGNQPQHF. The CDR3 bases are TGTGCCAGCAGCCCCGGGTTCGGCAATCAGCCCCAGCATTTT.

This sequence joins TRBV6-4 and TRBJ2-2; D not certain. V was cut by 2 bases and J by 5 bases, with 3 bases left in between. This CDR3 contains 12 residues. Per the germline V gene, CDR1 is MRHNA and CDR2 is SNTAGT. The CDR3 DNA is TGTGCCAGCAGTGACCAGACCGGGGAGCTGTTTTTT. The encoded protein is CASSDQTGELFF.

V and J are TRBV30 and TRBJ2-7; 8 positions agree with TRBD1. Trimming at V came to 0 bases and at J to 7 bases, leaving 11 bases not matched to a gene. The CDR3 length is 15 residues. From germline, CDR1 is GTSNPN and CDR2 SVGIG (reference sequence). The CDR3 nucleotides read TGTGCCTGGAGTGTACGAGGACAGGGAGTAGGGGAGCAGTACTTC. This sequence encodes CAWSVRGQGVGEQYF.

This clone appeared a single time. The J gene is TRBJ2-1, the V gene TRBV7-6; tentative D call: TRBD2 (5 bases). The length of the CDR3 is 15 residues. The germline V gene has CDR1 SGHVS and CDR2 FNYEAQ. The V end was cut by 0 bases, the J end by 7 bases, with 13 bases between. The CDR3 loop is CASSLAARGRNEQFF. CDR3 nucleotide sequence: TGTGCCAGCAGCTTAGCGGCCCGAGGGCGGAATGAGCAGTTCTTC.

The chain carries TRBV7-8 and TRBJ2-4, with no clear D. Per the germline V gene, CDR1 is SGHVS and CDR2 is FQNEAQ. This CDR3 contains 17 residues. Trimming took 0 bases from V and 0 from J, leaving 12 bases between them. The CDR3 DNA reads TGTGCCAGCAGCTTAGCGCGCCTCCTACTAGCCAAAAACATTCAGTACTTC. Amino acid sequence: CASSLARLLLAKNIQYF.

The chain carries TRBV6-5 and TRBJ1-4, with 12 bases identical to TRBD1. Germline V gene lookup returns CDR1 MNHEY and CDR2 SVGAGI. The CDR3 has 15 amino acids. Unmatched junction bases numbered 2, after V lost 2 bases and J lost 7 bases. For the CDR3, the DNA is TGTGCCAGCAGTTACGTGGGACAGGGGGCTGAAAAACTGTTTTTT. It specifies CASSYVGQGAEKLFF.

The chain is built from TRBV11-2 and TRBJ2-5; the D gene is possibly TRBD1 (7 bases). This CDR3 comprises 17 residues. The germline V gene encodes CDR1 SGHAT and CDR2 FQNNGV. With 4 bases removed from V and 2 bases from J, the gap between germline ends came to 20 bases. The CDR3 spells CASSSWGDSGFQETQYF. The CDR3 DNA reads as TGTGCCAGCAGCTCATGGGGGGACAGCGGATTTCAAGAGACCCAGTACTTC.

This clone appeared a few times. The rearrangement joins TRBV19 to TRBJ1-2; 9 bases map to TRBD1. The ends lost 6 bases at V and 10 bases at J; junction bases unmatched: 9. The CDR3 runs to 13 residues. The germline CDR1 and CDR2 sequences are LNHDA and SQIVND (reference sequence). The CDR3 DNA sequence: TGTGCCAGTAGCCCTACCGGGACAGGGAACTACACCTTC. Translated, it gives CASSPTGTGNYTF.